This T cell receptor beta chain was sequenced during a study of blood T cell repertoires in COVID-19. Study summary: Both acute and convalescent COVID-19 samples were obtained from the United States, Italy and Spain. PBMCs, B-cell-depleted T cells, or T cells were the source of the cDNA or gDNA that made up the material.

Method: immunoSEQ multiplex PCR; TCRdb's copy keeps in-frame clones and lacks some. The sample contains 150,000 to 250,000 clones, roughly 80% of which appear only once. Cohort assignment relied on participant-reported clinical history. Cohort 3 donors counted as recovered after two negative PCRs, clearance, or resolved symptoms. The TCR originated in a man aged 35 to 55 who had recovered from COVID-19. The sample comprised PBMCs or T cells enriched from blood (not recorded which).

CDR3 sequence: CASSPPGRDEKLFF. Written as DNA, the CDR3 is TGTGCCAGCAGCCCCCCAGGGAGGGATGAAAAACTGTTTTTT. The genes are TRBV9 and TRBJ1-4; weak D call: TRBD1 (5 bases). This CDR3 region has 14 residues. CDR1 is SGDLS, CDR2 YYNGEE, per germline. Trimming shortened V by 4 bases and J by 6 bases, and 13 bases separated the two germline ends. Complete variable domain (other parts from reference TRBV9 and TRBJ1-4): DSGVTQTPKHLITATGQRVTLRCSPRSGDLSVYWYQQSLDQGLQFLIQYYNGEERAKGNILERFSAQQFPDLHSELNLSSLELGDSALYFCASSPPGRDEKLFFGSGTQLSVL.